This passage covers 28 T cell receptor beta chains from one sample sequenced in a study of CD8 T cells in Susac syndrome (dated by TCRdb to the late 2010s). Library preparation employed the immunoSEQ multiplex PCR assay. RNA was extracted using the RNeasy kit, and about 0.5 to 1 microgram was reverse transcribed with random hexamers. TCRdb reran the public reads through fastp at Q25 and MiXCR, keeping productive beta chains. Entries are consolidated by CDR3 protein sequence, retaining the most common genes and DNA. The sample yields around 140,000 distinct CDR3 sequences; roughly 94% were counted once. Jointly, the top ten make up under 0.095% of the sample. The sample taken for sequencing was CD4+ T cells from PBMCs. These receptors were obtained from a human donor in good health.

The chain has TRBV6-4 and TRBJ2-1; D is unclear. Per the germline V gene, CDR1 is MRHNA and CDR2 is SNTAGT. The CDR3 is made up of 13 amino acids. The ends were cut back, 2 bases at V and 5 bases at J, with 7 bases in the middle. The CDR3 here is CASSDGSNNEQFF. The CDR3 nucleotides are TGTGCCAGCAGTGACGGATCGAACAATGAGCAGTTCTTC.

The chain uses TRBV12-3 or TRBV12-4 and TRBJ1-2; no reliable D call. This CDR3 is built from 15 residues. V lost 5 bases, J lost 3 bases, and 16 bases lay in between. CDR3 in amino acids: CASSPRTRPDYGYTF. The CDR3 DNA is TGTGCCAGCAGTCCCAGGACCAGGCCTGACTATGGCTACACCTTC.

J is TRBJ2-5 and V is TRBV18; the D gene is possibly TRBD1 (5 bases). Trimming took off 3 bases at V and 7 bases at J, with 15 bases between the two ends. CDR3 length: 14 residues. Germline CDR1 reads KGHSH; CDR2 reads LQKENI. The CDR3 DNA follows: TGTGCCAGCTCACCCCTCCCGACAGATGCGACCCAGTACTTC. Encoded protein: CASSPLPTDATQYF.

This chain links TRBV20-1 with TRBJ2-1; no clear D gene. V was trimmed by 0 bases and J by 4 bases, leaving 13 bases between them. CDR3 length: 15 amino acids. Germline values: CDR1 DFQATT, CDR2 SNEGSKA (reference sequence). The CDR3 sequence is CSARDPRRRYNEQFF. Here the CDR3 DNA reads TGCAGTGCTAGAGACCCCCGGCGAAGGTACAATGAGCAGTTCTTC.

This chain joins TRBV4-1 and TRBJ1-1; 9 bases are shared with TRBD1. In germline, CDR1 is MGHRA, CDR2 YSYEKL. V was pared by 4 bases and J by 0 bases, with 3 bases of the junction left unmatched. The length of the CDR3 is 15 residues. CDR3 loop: CASSLGTGLNTEAFF. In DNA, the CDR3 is TGCGCCAGCAGCCTCGGGACAGGGTTGAACACTGAAGCTTTCTTT.

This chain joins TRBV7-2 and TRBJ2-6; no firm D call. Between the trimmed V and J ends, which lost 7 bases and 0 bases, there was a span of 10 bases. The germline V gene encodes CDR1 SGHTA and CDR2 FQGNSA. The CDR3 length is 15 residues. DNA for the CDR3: TGTGCCAGCACCCTAGAGCTCTCTGGGGCCAACGTCCTGACTTTC. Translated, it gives CASTLELSGANVLTF.

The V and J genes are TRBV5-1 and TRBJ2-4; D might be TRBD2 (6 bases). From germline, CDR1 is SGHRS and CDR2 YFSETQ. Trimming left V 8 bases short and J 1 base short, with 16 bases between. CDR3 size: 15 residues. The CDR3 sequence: CASRRGSEAKNIQYF. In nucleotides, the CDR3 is TGCGCCAGTAGACGGGGGTCAGAGGCCAAAAACATTCAGTACTTC.

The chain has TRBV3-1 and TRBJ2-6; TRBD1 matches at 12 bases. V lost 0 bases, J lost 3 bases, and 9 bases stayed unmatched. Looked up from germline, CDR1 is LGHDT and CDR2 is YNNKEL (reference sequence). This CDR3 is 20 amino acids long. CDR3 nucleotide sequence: TGTGCCAGCAGCCAAGATTCATCGGGACAGGGGGCTATTGGGGCCAACGTCCTGACTTTC. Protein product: CASSQDSSGQGAIGANVLTF.

CDR3 amino acids: CASSPPSGSTYEQYF. Here the CDR3 DNA reads TGTGCCAGCTCACCACCTAGCGGTTCAACCTACGAGCAGTACTTC. The genes are TRBV18 and TRBJ2-7, with a tentative D call TRBD2 (6 bases). V lost 0 bases to trimming and J lost 2 bases, with 11 bases between them. Germline lookup yields CDR1 KGHSH and CDR2 LQKENI. This CDR3 has 15 amino acids.

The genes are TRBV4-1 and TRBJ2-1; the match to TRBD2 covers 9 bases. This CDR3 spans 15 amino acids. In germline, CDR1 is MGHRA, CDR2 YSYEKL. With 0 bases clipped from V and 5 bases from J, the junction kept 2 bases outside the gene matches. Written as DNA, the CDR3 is TGCGCCAGCAGCCAAGATGGGACTAGCCACAATGAGCAGTTCTTC. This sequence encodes CASSQDGTSHNEQFF.

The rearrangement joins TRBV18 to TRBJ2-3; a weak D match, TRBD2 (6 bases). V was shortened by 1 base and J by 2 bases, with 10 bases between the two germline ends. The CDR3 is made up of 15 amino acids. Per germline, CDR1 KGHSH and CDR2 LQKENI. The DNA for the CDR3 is TGTGCCAGCTCACCACGTAGCGGAGTCACAGATACGCAGTATTTT. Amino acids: CASSPRSGVTDTQYF.

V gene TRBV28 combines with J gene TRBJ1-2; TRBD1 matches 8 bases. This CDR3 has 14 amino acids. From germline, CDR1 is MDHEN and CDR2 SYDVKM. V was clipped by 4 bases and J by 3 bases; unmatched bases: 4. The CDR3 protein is CASSSADRDYGYTF. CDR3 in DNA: TGTGCCAGCAGTTCCGCGGACAGGGACTATGGCTACACCTTC.

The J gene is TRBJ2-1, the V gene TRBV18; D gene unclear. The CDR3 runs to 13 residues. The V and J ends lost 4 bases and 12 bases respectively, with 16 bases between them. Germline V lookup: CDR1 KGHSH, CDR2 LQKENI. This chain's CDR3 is CASSQNPDGSQFF. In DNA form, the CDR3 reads TGTGCCAGCTCACAGAACCCAGACGGTTCGCAGTTCTTC.

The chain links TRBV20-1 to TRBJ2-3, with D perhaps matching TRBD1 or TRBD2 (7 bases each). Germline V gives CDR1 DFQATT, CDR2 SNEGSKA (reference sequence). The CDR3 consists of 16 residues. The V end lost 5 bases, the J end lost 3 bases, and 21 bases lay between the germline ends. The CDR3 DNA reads TGCAGTGCTCCTACAGGGGCGGGAGTAAATACAGATACGCAGTATTTT. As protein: CSAPTGAGVNTDTQYF.

CDR3 nucleotide sequence: TGCAGTGCCATCCCTCCTAGCGGGAGTTCCTACGAGCAGTACTTC. It codes for CSAIPPSGSSYEQYF. The rearrangement uses TRBV20-1 and TRBJ2-7; 10 nucleotides agree with TRBD2. The CDR3 is 15 residues long. Trimming removed 6 bases from V and 1 base from J; junction bases left unmatched: 9. Looked up from germline, CDR1 is DFQATT and CDR2 is SNEGSKA (reference sequence).

In DNA form, the CDR3 reads TGTGCCAGCAGCTTTAAAGCGATTAATGAAAAACTGTTTTTT. Translated: CASSFKAINEKLFF. V is TRBV7-6 and J is TRBJ1-4; D remains ambiguous. The CDR3 runs to 14 residues. Germline-derived CDR1 and CDR2 are SGHVS and FNYEAQ. V was clipped by 3 bases and J by 4 bases, with 9 bases between them.

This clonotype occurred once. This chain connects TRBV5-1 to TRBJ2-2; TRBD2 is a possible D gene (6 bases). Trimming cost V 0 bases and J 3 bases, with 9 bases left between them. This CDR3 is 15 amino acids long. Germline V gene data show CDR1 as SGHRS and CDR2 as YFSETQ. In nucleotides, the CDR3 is TGCGCCAGCAGCTTGGTCTCGGGGGACACCGGGGAGCTGTTTTTT. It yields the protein CASSLVSGDTGELFF.

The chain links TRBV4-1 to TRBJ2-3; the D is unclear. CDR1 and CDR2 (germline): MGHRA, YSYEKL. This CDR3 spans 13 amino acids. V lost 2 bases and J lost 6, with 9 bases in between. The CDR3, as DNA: TGCGCCAGCAGCCAATTTTCCCTTGATACGCAGTATTTT. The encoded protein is CASSQFSLDTQYF.

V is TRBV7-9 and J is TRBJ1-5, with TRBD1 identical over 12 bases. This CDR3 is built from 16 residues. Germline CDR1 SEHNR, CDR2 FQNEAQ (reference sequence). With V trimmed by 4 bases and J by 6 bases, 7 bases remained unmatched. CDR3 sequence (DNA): TGTGCCAGCAGCTCGTCCGGGACAGGGGGCGTTCAGCCCCAGCATTTT. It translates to CASSSSGTGGVQPQHF.

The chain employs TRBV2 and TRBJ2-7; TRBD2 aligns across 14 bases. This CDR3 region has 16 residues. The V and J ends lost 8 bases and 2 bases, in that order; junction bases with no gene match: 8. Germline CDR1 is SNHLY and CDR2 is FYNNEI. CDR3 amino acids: CASLGTSGSRPYEQYF. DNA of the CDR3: TGTGCCAGCCTCGGGACTAGCGGGAGCAGACCCTACGAGCAGTACTTC.

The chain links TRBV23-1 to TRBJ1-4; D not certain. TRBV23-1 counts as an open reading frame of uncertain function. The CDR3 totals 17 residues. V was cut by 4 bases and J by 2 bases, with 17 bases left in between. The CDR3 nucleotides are TGCGCCAGCAGTCCATGTCGGGGTTTGGCGACTAATGAAAAACTGTTTTTT. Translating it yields CASSPCRGLATNEKLFF.

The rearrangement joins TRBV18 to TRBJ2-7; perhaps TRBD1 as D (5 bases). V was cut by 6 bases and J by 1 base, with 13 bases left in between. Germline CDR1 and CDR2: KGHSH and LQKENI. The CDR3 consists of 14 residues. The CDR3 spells CASSQRQGSYEQYF. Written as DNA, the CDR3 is TGTGCCAGCTCTCAAAGGCAGGGATCCTACGAGCAGTACTTC. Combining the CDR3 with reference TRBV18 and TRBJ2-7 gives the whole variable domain NAGVMQNPRHLVRRRGQEARLRCSPMKGHSHVYWYRQLPEEGLKFMVYLQKENIIDESGMPKERFSAEFPKEGPSILRIQQVVRGDSAAYFCASSQRQGSYEQYFGPGTRLTVT.

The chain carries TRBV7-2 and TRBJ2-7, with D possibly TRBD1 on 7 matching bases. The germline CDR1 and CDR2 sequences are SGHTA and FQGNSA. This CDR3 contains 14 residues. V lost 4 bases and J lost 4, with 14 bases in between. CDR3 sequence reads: CASSSQTGTYEQYF. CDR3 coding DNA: TGTGCCAGCAGCTCCCAGACAGGGACTTACGAGCAGTACTTC.

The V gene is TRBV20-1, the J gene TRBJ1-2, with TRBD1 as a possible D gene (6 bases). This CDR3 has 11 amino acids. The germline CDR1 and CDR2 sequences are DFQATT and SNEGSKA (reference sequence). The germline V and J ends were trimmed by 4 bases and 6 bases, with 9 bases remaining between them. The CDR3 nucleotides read TGCAGTGCTAACAGGGTGGATGGCTACACCTTC. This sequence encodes CSANRVDGYTF.

The CDR3 region has the DNA TGTGCCAGCAGCCCGTTCCATGGGGCAACTGAAGCTTTCTTT. This encodes CASSPFHGATEAFF. The V call is TRBV9, the J call TRBJ1-1, with TRBD1 as a possible D gene (5 bases). The germline V and J ends were trimmed by 4 bases and 5 bases, with 15 bases remaining between them. Germline values: CDR1 SGDLS, CDR2 YYNGEE. There are 14 residues in the CDR3.

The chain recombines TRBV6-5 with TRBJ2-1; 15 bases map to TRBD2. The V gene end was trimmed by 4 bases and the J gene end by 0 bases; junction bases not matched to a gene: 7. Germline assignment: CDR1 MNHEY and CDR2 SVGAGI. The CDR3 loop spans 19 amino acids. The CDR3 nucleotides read TGTGCCAGCAGTTCCGGACTAGCGGGAGGGCTAGGCTCCTACAATGAGCAGTTCTTC. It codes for CASSSGLAGGLGSYNEQFF.

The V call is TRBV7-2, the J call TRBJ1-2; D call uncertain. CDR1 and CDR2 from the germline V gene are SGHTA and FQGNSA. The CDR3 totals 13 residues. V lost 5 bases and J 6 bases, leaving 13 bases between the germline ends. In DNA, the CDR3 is TGTGCCAGCAGCCGACGGGGTTGGAATGGCTACACCTTC. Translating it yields CASSRRGWNGYTF. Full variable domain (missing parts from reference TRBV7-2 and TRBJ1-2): GAGVSQSPSNKVTEKGKDVELRCDPISGHTALYWYRQSLGQGLEFLIYFQGNSAPDKSGLPSDRFSAERTGGSVSTLTIQRTQQEDSAVYLCASSRRGWNGYTFGSGTRLTVV.

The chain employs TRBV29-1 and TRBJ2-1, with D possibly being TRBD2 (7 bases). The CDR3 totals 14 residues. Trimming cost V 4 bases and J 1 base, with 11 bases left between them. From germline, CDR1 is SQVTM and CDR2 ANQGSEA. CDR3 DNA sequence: TGCAGCGTTGCCGGGGGGCAATCCTACAATGAGCAGTTCTTC. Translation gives CSVAGGQSYNEQFF.